This TCR beta chain stems from a study of blood T cells in healthy people across ages. A second roughly 6 to 12 cycle PCR used barcoded and J-beta primers. Using its own MiXCR run on the 5' RACE reads, TCRdb lists one record per CDR3 protein. The repertoire holds approximately 2,000,000 distinct CDR3 sequences, with about 39% as singletons. Regarding this clonotype: The antigen remains unidentified.

The germline gives CDR1 MNHEY, CDR2 SVGEGT. Germline trimming cut 6 bases from V and 1 base from J; bases unmatched to any gene: 3. The CDR3 runs 14 residues. General study points: The study lacked donor CMV status, which possibly confounded expanded clonotype changes.

The chain carries TRBV6-2 or TRBV6-3 and TRBJ2-3, with 8 bases lining up with TRBD2. Sequenced input: blood. The TCR sequence derives from a human donor in good health. CDR3 sequence (DNA): TGTGCCAGCAGGCGAGCGGGAGGCACAGATACGCAGTATTTT. This translates into CASRRAGGTDTQYF.